The clone carrying this T cell receptor (beta chain) was detected ten times or more. The antigen remains undetermined. This record comes from a study of early T cells in non-severe SARS-CoV-2 infection. Study background: Sequencing targeted bulk RNA from unsorted whole blood, leaving chains unpaired. Study-wide findings and caveats: In VDJdb matching, anti-spike CD8 responses were favored while private and CD4 specificities went missing.

Unique molecular identifiers were attached to individual cDNA molecules. One entry per CDR3 protein results from TCRdb running MiXCR on the 5' RACE reads. Of tens of thousands of distinct CDR3 sequences in the sample, over 10% were seen once. With 5 bases clipped from V and 7 bases from J, the junction kept 6 bases outside the gene matches. In germline, CDR1 is SGHAT, CDR2 FQNNGV. The CDR3 loop spans 14 amino acids. The specimen sequenced was whole blood. The clonotype originates from an adult who was a healthcare worker with PCR-confirmed SARS-CoV-2 infection or an uninfected control (not recorded which). The chain combines TRBV11-2 with TRBJ2-7, with 12 bases lining up with TRBD1. CDR3 nucleotides: TGTGCCAGCAGCCCGGGACAGGGGGCTGAAGAGCAGTACTTC. Translation: CASSPGQGAEEQYF. Variable domain in full (rest from reference TRBV11-2 and TRBJ2-7): EAGVAQSPRYKIIEKRQSVAFWCNPISGHATLYWYQQILGQGPKLLIQFQNNGVVDDSQLPKDRFSAERLKGVDSTLKIQPAKLEDSAVYLCASSPGQGAEEQYFGPGTRLTVT.